The 19 T cell receptor beta chains below all came from one sample that was sequenced in a study of OX40 agonist ivuxolimab in advanced cancers. Data came from immunoSEQ multiplex PCR; TCRdb stores just in-frame clones and leaves some out. Of more than 80,000 clones listed, roughly 94% are singletons. The starting material was CD4+ or CD8+ T cells sorted from blood, obtained in a trial of the OX40 agonist ivuxolimab. These receptors were collected from an adult with an advanced solid tumor such as melanoma, head and neck, liver or kidney cancer.

The sample holds one count of this clone. The genes are TRBV6-1 and TRBJ2-7, with 7 bases that match TRBD1. The CDR3 spans 13 residues. Germline assignment: CDR1 MNHNS and CDR2 SASEGT. Trimming took 5 bases from V and 3 from J; bases not matched to a gene: 4. The CDR3 region is CASSPRDSYEQYF. As DNA, the CDR3 is TGTGCCAGCAGTCCTAGGGACAGCTACGAGCAGTACTTC.

This chain connects TRBV6-5 to TRBJ2-2; weak D call: TRBD1 (6 bases). Trimming removed 2 bases at V and 6 bases at J, with 7 bases between. Germline lookup yields CDR1 MNHEY and CDR2 SVGAGI. This CDR3 has 13 amino acids. The CDR3: CASSYGTPGELFF. For the CDR3, the DNA is TGTGCCAGCAGTTACGGGACACCCGGGGAGCTGTTTTTT.

The V gene is TRBV29-1, the J gene TRBJ1-2, with D tentatively TRBD1 (5 bases). The germline CDR1 and CDR2 sequences are SQVTM and ANQGSEA. The CDR3 sequence is 14 residues long. V was cut by 5 bases and J by 8 bases, with 21 bases left in between. The CDR3 here is CSVYGTGKVGGYTF. As DNA, the CDR3 is TGCAGCGTTTATGGGACGGGAAAAGTTGGGGGCTACACCTTC.

The rearrangement uses TRBV11-2 and TRBJ1-2; the D gene is possibly TRBD1 (6 bases). Germline V gene lookup returns CDR1 SGHAT and CDR2 FQNNGV. CDR3 length: 13 residues. The ends were cut back, 8 bases at V and 4 bases at J, with 14 bases in the middle. The chain's CDR3 is CASGGRAFYGYTF. The CDR3 region has the DNA TGTGCCAGCGGGGGCAGAGCCTTCTATGGCTACACCTTC.

The rearrangement links TRBV9 to TRBJ2-3; 8 bases map to TRBD2. The germline gives CDR1 SGDLS, CDR2 YYNGEE. The CDR3 contains 15 residues. The V gene end was trimmed by 0 bases and the J gene end by 5 bases; junction bases not matched to a gene: 5. CDR3 DNA: TGTGCCAGCAGCGTAGAAGCGGGAGTGGGAGATACGCAGTATTTT. It is translated as CASSVEAGVGDTQYF.

The chain carries TRBV6-5 and TRBJ2-3, with 8 bases matching TRBD2. There are 16 residues in the CDR3. Germline V gene sequence: CDR1 MNHEY, CDR2 SVGAGI. J gave up 2 bases and V 2 bases, and 6 bases lay outside the gene matches. CDR3 nucleotides: TGTGCCAGCAGTTACGGGTTAGCGGGGATCACAGATACGCAGTATTTT. Translating it yields CASSYGLAGITDTQYF.

This clone was detected a few times. The CDR3: CASSRGQGAAGYTF. The CDR3 DNA reads as TGTGCCAGCAGCCGCGGACAGGGGGCGGCAGGCTACACCTTC. The chain carries TRBV11-2 and TRBJ1-2; TRBD1 matches at 11 bases. In germline, CDR1 is SGHAT, CDR2 FQNNGV. The CDR3 length is 14 residues. With 5 bases clipped from V and 8 bases from J, the junction kept 7 bases outside the gene matches.

The chain links TRBV19 to TRBJ2-5; 9 bases are shared with TRBD1. Germline CDR1 LNHDA, CDR2 SQIVND (reference sequence). This CDR3 is built from 16 residues. V shed 5 bases and J 1 base; nucleotides not matched to a gene: 8. The DNA for the CDR3 is TGTGCCAGTAGTTCCTGGACAGGGGACCCCCAAGAGACCCAGTACTTC. This codes for CASSSWTGDPQETQYF. Variable domain in full (rest from reference TRBV19 and TRBJ2-5): DGGITQSPKYLFRKEGQNVTLSCEQNLNHDAMYWYRQDPGQGLRLIYYSQIVNDFQKGDIAEGYSVSREKKESFPLTVTSAQKNPTAFYLCASSSWTGDPQETQYFGPGTRLLVL.

The chain recombines TRBV4-1 with TRBJ2-1; D gene ambiguous. Trimming took off 0 bases at V and 7 bases at J, with 4 bases between the two ends. Germline V gene lookup returns CDR1 MGHRA and CDR2 YSYEKL. There are 12 residues in the CDR3. The CDR3 DNA follows: TGCGCCAGCAGCCAAGACGAGAATGAGCAGTTCTTC. It specifies CASSQDENEQFF.

J is TRBJ2-5 and V is TRBV4-1, with D perhaps matching TRBD2 (5 bases). This CDR3 comprises 15 residues. V lost 1 base to trimming and J lost 7 bases, with 16 bases between them. Germline V gene data show CDR1 as MGHRA and CDR2 as YSYEKL. The CDR3 DNA is TGCGCCAGCAGCCAAGTAGTAGGACTCGAGGGGACCCAGTACTTC. Its protein is CASSQVVGLEGTQYF.

This clone was picked up one time. The chain carries TRBV4-3 and TRBJ1-4; D unclear. Germline CDR1 is LGHNA and CDR2 is YSLEER. The CDR3 loop spans 17 amino acids. Trimming removed 2 bases from V and 0 bases from J, with 13 bases in between. CDR3 sequence (DNA): TGCGCCAGCAGCCAACAGCTCCCTGGTGCAACTAATGAAAAACTGTTTTTT. It codes for CASSQQLPGATNEKLFF.

The chain couples TRBV7-9 to TRBJ2-2; D is possibly TRBD1 or TRBD2 (6 bases each). The V and J ends lost 7 bases and 1 base respectively, with 19 bases between them. Germline V CDR1 and CDR2: SEHNR, FQNEAQ (reference sequence). The CDR3 has 17 residues. DNA of the CDR3: TGTGCCAGCACCCAAGTTGGGGGGCGCCGGAACACCGGGGAGCTGTTTTTT. Translating gives CASTQVGGRRNTGELFF.

The rearrangement links TRBV11-2 to TRBJ2-5, with a tentative D call TRBD2 (6 bases). V was trimmed by 6 bases and J by 5 bases, leaving 13 bases between them. This CDR3 is built from 13 residues. Germline CDR1 is SGHAT and CDR2 is FQNNGV. CDR3 loop: CASSSEGLETQYF. The CDR3 DNA follows: TGTGCCAGCAGTTCGGAGGGCCTCGAGACCCAGTACTTC.

This rearrangement joins TRBV5-1 to TRBJ1-3; TRBD1 aligns across 7 bases. Germline values: CDR1 SGHRS, CDR2 YFSETQ. The CDR3 extends over 15 amino acids. The J segment lost 7 bases and the V segment lost 0 bases, leaving 7 bases of the junction unmatched. The CDR3 loop reads CASSLGQGPRNTIYF. As DNA, the CDR3 is TGCGCCAGCAGCTTGGGACAGGGACCCAGGAACACCATATATTTT.

This chain connects TRBV30 to TRBJ2-7; D gene ambiguous. Germline lookup yields CDR1 GTSNPN and CDR2 SVGIG (reference sequence). Trimming shortened V by 5 bases and J by 0 bases, and 5 bases separated the two germline ends. CDR3 length: 11 residues. The CDR3 sequence: CAWADSYEQYF. For the CDR3, the DNA is TGTGCCTGGGCGGACTCCTACGAGCAGTACTTC.

This chain connects TRBV2 to TRBJ2-1, with 7 bases identical to TRBD1. The CDR3 covers 10 residues. V shed 10 bases, J shed 8 bases, and the junction held 2 bases outside the gene matches. The germline V gene encodes CDR1 SNHLY and CDR2 FYNNEI. CDR3 nucleotides: TGTGCCATTACAGGGGATGAGCAGTTCTTC. Amino acids: CAITGDEQFF.

V and J are TRBV5-6 and TRBJ2-7, with D maybe TRBD2 (6 bases). V shed 4 bases and J shed 3 bases, with 14 bases lying between them. The CDR3 is 14 residues long. Per germline, CDR1 SGHDT and CDR2 YYEEEE. The DNA of the CDR3 is TGTGCCAGCAGCCGGGAGCGGGCGCTCTACGAGCAGTACTTC. Protein product: CASSRERALYEQYF.

The CDR3 DNA follows: TGTGCCAGCGCCCCCAGTCCCACCGGGGAGCTGTTTTTT. Protein: CASAPSPTGELFF. The chain couples TRBV5-6 to TRBJ2-2; D unresolved. Germline V gene sequence: CDR1 SGHDT, CDR2 YYEEEE. Trimming took off 7 bases at V and 4 bases at J, with 11 bases between the two ends. The CDR3 consists of 13 residues.

The V and J genes are TRBV4-3 and TRBJ2-7; weak D call: TRBD2 (6 bases). Trimming shortened V by 1 base and J by 0 bases, and 13 bases separated the two germline ends. Germline CDR1 reads LGHNA; CDR2 reads YSLEER. This CDR3 spans 16 amino acids. CDR3 protein: CASSQVWAGPSYEQYF. The CDR3 DNA reads as TGCGCCAGCAGCCAAGTATGGGCGGGGCCCTCCTACGAGCAGTACTTC.